This T cell receptor beta chain comes out of a study of blood T cell repertoires in COVID-19. Study-level background: The United States, Italy and Spain supplied acute and convalescent COVID-19 samples. PBMCs, B-cell-depleted T cells, or T cells were the source of the cDNA or gDNA that made up the material.

The protocol was immunoSEQ multiplex PCR, while the TCRdb copy is restricted to in-frame clones and leaves out a portion. In the table there are about 86,000 clones, over 70% of which are singletons. Germline V gives CDR1 SSHAT, CDR2 FNYEAQ (reference sequence). J was trimmed by 10 bases and V by 5 bases; bases with no gene match: 12. The CDR3 has 15 amino acids. The chain couples TRBV7-7 to TRBJ2-1, with TRBD1 identical over 9 bases. Sequenced: peripheral blood. The TCR was taken from a woman aged 80 or older with active or convalescent COVID-19. Here the CDR3 DNA reads TGTGCCAGCAGCAACACGGGACAGGGAAGTTACGAGCAGTTCTTC. It codes for CASSNTGQGSYEQFF.